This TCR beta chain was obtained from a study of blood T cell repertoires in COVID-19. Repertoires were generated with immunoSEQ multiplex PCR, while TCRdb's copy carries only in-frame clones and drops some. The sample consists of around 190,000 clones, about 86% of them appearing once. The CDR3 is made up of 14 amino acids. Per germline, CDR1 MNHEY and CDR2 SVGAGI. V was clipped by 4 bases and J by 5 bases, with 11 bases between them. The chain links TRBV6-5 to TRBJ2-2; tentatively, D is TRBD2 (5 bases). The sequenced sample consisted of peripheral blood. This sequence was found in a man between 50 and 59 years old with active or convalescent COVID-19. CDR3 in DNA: TGTGCCAGCAGTTGCGGGCAGAAGACCGGGGAGCTGTTTTTT. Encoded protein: CASSCGQKTGELFF.